This passage covers 15 T cell receptor beta chains from one sample sequenced in a study of tumor-infiltrating lymphocytes in oesophageal squamous cell carcinoma. TCRdb processed the PCR reads anew with MiXCR; each CDR3 protein has one entry. The table has roughly 23,000 distinct CDR3 sequences, around 37% seen once. The sequencing input was esophageal tumor tissue. All receptors derive from a female donor with esophageal squamous cell carcinoma.

The table lists this clonotype with many counts. This sequence joins TRBV6-1 and TRBJ2-5; TRBD2 agrees at 7 bases. CDR1 is MNHNS and CDR2 is SASEGT in the germline V gene. Germline trimming cut 8 bases from V and 2 bases from J; bases unmatched to any gene: 5. This CDR3 has 13 amino acids. The CDR3 DNA sequence: TGTGCCAGCGCCGGGACTACACAAGAGACCCAGTACTTC. Protein product: CASAGTTQETQYF.

The J gene is TRBJ2-5, the V gene TRBV7-6; TRBD2 matches 9 bases. The assigned J gene may be wrong: the sequence end matches TRBJ2-7 better. This CDR3 contains 16 residues. In germline, CDR1 is SGHVS, CDR2 FNYEAQ. The CDR3, as DNA: TGTGCCAGCAGATTCCGCGGGACTAGCAGTATCTACGAGCAGTACTTC. Its translation: CASRFRGTSSIYEQYF.

This clonotype was observed a handful of times. This chain connects TRBV7-2 to TRBJ2-5; no clear D gene. The DNA matches TRBJ2-1 better at its end, which makes the J call doubtful. The CDR3 is 15 residues long. The V gene's germline CDR1 is SGHTA and CDR2 FQGNSA. The CDR3 sequence is CASSLNTDYYNEQFF. The CDR3 DNA sequence: TGTGCCAGCAGCCTAAATACAGATTACTACAATGAGCAGTTCTTC.

This clonotype was seen ten or more times. This chain uses TRBV6-1 with TRBJ2-5; 16 bases agree with TRBD2. CDR1 and CDR2 from the germline V gene are MNHNS and SASEGT. J lost 11 bases, V lost 5 bases, and 20 bases had no gene match. This CDR3 is 19 amino acids long. As DNA, the CDR3 is TGTGCCAGCAGTCCCGGGACTAGCGGGAGGGCGGGAGAGTACAATGAGCAGTACTTC. This translates into CASSPGTSGRAGEYNEQYF.

The gene calls are TRBV11-2 and TRBJ2-5; the D is unclear. The J call is in doubt because the DNA end fits TRBJ2-7 better. The CDR3 sequence is 15 residues long. CDR1 SGHAT and CDR2 FQNNGV come from the germline V gene. The CDR3 region is CASSLEWGPLYEQYF. CDR3 nucleotides: TGTGCCAGCAGCTTAGAATGGGGTCCGCTATACGAGCAGTACTTC.

This clonotype showed up many times. V and J are TRBV10-1 and TRBJ2-5; either TRBD1 or TRBD2 may supply D (5 bases each). Looked up from germline, CDR1 is WNHNN and CDR2 is SYGVQD (reference sequence). This CDR3 spans 14 amino acids. V was pared by 2 bases and J by 2 bases, with 9 bases between. The CDR3 loop is CASSERGGQETQYF. The CDR3 DNA reads TGCGCCAGCAGTGAGCGGGGCGGACAAGAGACCCAGTACTTC.

This chain joins TRBV12-3 or TRBV12-4 and TRBJ2-5; D perhaps matches TRBD1 (5 bases). The ends were cut back, 7 bases at V and 2 bases at J, with 14 bases in the middle. CDR3 length: 14 residues. CDR3 region: CASTGSSDQETQYF. The CDR3 DNA reads TGTGCCAGCACAGGGTCCTCAGATCAAGAGACCCAGTACTTC.

This clonotype appeared once. The chain recombines TRBV7-9 with TRBJ2-1; 7 nucleotides match TRBD2. CDR1 SEHNR and CDR2 FQNEAQ come from the germline V gene (reference sequence). V was clipped by 2 bases and J by 7 bases; unmatched bases: 14. The CDR3 has 17 residues. The CDR3: CASSLLLIAGVANEQFF. The CDR3 nucleotides are TGTGCCAGCAGCTTATTATTGATTGCGGGAGTAGCTAATGAGCAGTTCTTC.

This clonotype is categorized as medium-sized. This chain uses TRBV12-3 or TRBV12-4 with TRBJ1-1; no clear D gene. V lost 1 base, J lost 8 bases, and 5 bases lay in between. The CDR3 covers 11 residues. The CDR3: CASSLDSEAFF. The CDR3 DNA follows: TGTGCCAGCAGTTTAGACTCAGAAGCTTTCTTT.

Notes on this clonotype: The DNA is left out, because the CDR3 cannot be placed on it with certainty; the CDR3 is given as TCRdb lists it. The chain has TRBV7-6 and TRBJ2-1; TRBD1, the table's D call, was not compared with the DNA. A total of 14 residues make up the CDR3, ends included. The germline V gene encodes CDR1 SGHVS and CDR2 FNYEAQ. The CDR3 protein is CASSVGTGTSPLHF.

Remarks on this clonotype: A much larger clone lies a single base off, so this may be a read error. The V gene is TRBV24-1, the J gene TRBJ2-4; 7 bases map to TRBD1. This CDR3 is 12 amino acids long. J gave up 13 bases and V 8 bases, and 10 bases lay outside the gene matches. In germline, CDR1 is KGHDR, CDR2 SFDVKD. The CDR3 DNA follows: TGTGCCACCACGGACAGGTACAATGAGCAGTACTTC. Encoded protein: CATTDRYNEQYF.

This clonotype was observed many times. Because the CDR3's place on the DNA is in doubt, the DNA is left out and the CDR3 is given as listed by TCRdb. V gene TRBV10-3 combines with J gene TRBJ2-6. The CDR3 is 15 residues long, counting both termini. CDR1 and CDR2 from the germline V gene are ENHRY and SYGVKD. The CDR3: CAMRDRRTIWLHLRF.

The chain is built from TRBV6-6 and TRBJ2-6; no clear D gene. The CDR3 contains 17 residues. CDR1 MNHNY and CDR2 SVGAGI come from the germline V gene (reference sequence). Trimming took off 7 bases at V and 2 bases at J, with 18 bases between the two ends. DNA for the CDR3: TGTGCCAGCATCCGGCCGCAACGCATCGCTGGGGCCAACGTCCTGACTTTC. The encoded protein is CASIRPQRIAGANVLTF.

Comments on this clonotype: A much larger clone differs by one base, so this may be a read error. The gene calls are TRBV28 and TRBJ2-3; 9 bases are shared with TRBD1. Germline V gene sequence: CDR1 MDHEN, CDR2 SYDVKM. The V segment lost 9 bases and the J segment 14 bases; nucleotides outside the gene matches: 21. This CDR3 is 15 amino acids long. CDR3 coding DNA: TGTGCCAGTAGTCCTCGGACAGGGGTCACCGGGGAGCTGTATTTT. Translation gives CASSPRTGVTGELYF.

Regarding this clonotype: No conserved phenylalanine or tryptophan ends this CDR3, so it is likely a read error. The limits of the CDR3 on the DNA are not certain, so only TCRdb's listed CDR3 is given. This sequence joins TRBV7-2 and TRBJ2-5; TRBD2 reflects the table's D call only, with no check against the DNA. With termini counted, the CDR3 has 14 amino acids. The germline V gene has CDR1 SGHTA and CDR2 FQGNSA. The CDR3 region is CASSLTSIEQFFGA.